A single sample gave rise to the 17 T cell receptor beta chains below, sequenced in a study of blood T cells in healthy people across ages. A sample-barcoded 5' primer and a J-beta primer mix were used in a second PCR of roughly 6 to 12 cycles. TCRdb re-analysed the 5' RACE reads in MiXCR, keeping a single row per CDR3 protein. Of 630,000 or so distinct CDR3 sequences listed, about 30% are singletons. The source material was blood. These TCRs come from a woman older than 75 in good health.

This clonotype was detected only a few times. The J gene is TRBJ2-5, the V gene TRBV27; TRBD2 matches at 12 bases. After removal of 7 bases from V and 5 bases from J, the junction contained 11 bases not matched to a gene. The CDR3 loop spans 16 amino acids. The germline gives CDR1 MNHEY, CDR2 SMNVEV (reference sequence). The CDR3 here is CASKSSLAGGWETQYF. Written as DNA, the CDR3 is TGTGCCAGCAAATCCTCCCTAGCGGGGGGGTGGGAGACCCAGTACTTC.

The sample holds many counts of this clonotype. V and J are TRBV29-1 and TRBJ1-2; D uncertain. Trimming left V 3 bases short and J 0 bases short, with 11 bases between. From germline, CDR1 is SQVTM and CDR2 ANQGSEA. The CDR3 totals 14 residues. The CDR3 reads CSVDPGAANYGYTF. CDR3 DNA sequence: TGCAGCGTTGACCCGGGTGCGGCTAACTATGGCTACACCTTC.

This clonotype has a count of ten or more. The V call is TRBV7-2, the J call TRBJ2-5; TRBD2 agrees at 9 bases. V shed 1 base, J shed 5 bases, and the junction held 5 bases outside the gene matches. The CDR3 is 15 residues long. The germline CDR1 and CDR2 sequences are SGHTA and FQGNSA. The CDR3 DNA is TGTGCCAGCAGCTTAGTCCGGCGGGGGGGGGAGACCCAGTACTTC. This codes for CASSLVRRGGETQYF.

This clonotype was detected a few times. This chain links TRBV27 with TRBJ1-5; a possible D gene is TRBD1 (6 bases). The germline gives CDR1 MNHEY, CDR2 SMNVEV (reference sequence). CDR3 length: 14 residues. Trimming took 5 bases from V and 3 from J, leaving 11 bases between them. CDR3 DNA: TGTGCCAGCAGTCCAGCGGGGGCCAATCAGCCCCAGCATTTT. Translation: CASSPAGANQPQHF.

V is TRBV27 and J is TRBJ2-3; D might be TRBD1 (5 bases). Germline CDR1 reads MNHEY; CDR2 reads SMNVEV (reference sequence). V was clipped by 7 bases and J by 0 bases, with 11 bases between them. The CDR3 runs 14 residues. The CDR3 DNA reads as TGTGCCAGCACCGTCGACAGAAGCACAGATACGCAGTATTTT. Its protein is CASTVDRSTDTQYF.

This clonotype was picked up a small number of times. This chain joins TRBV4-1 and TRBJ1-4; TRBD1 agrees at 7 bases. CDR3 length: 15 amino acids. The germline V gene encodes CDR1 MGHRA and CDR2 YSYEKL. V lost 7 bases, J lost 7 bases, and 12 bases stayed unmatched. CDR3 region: CASTRLEGAVEKLFF. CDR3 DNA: TGCGCCAGCACCCGGTTGGAGGGGGCCGTTGAAAAACTGTTTTTT.

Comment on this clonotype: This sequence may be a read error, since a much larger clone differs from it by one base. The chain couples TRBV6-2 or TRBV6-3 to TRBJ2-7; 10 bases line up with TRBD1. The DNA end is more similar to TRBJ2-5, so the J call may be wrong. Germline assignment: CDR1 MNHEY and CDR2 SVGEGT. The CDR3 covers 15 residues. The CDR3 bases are TGTGCCAGCAGTTACCTGGGACAGGGGACAGAGACCCAGTACTTC. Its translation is CASSYLGQGTETQYF.

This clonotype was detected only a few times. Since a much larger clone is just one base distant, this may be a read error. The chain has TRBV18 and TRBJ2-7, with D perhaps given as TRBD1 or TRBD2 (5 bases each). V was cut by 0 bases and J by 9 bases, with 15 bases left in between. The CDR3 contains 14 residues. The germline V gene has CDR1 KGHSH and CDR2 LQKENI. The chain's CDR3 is CASSPPSRVSGQYF. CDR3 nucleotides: TGTGCCAGCTCACCACCGAGCAGGGTGAGCGGGCAGTACTTC.

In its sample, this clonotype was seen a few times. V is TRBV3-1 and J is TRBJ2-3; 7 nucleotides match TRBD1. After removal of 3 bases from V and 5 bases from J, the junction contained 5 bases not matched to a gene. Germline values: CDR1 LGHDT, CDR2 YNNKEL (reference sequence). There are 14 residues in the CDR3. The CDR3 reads CASSQADREDTQYF. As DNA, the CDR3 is TGTGCCAGCAGCCAGGCCGACAGGGAAGATACGCAGTATTTT.

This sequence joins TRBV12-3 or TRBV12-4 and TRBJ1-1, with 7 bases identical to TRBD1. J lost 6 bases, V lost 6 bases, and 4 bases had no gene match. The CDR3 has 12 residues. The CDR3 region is CASRRQGAEAFF. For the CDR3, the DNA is TGTGCCAGCAGGAGACAGGGCGCTGAAGCTTTCTTT.

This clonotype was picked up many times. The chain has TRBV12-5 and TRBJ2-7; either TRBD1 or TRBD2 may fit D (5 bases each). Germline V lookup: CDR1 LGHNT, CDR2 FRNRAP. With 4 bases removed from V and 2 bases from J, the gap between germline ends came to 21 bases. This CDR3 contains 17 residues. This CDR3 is CASGWVLPRDLPYEQYF. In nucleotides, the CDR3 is TGTGCTAGTGGTTGGGTACTGCCGAGGGACCTTCCCTACGAGCAGTACTTC.

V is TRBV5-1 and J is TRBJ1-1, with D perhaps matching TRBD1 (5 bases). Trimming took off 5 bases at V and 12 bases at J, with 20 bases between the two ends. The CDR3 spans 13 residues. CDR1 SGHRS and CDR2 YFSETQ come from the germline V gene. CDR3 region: CASRGGRQAGTFF. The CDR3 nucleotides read TGCGCCAGCAGGGGGGGAAGGCAGGCAGGGACTTTCTTT.

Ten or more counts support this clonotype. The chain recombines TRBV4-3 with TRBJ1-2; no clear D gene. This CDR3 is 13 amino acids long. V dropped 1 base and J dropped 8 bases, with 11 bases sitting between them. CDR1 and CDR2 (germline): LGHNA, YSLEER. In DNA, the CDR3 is TGCGCCAGCAGCCAAGGAAACGCGAGGGGCTACACCTTC. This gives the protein CASSQGNARGYTF.

The CDR3 nucleotides are TGTGCCAGCAGCGGCGGACAGATCTCCACCTTC. Residues: CASSGGQISTF. The chain joins TRBV9 to TRBJ1-2; D possibly corresponds to TRBD1 (6 bases). The CDR3 loop spans 11 amino acids. Germline CDR1 and CDR2: SGDLS and YYNGEE. Trimming left V 3 bases short and J 13 bases short, with 13 bases between.

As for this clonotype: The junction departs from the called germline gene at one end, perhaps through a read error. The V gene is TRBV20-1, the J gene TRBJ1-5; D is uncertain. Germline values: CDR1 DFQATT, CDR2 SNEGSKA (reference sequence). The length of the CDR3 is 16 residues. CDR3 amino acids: CSARRRGGYSNRPQHF. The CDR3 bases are TGCAGTGCTAGAAGACGAGGAGGGTATAGCAATCGGCCCCAGCATTTT.

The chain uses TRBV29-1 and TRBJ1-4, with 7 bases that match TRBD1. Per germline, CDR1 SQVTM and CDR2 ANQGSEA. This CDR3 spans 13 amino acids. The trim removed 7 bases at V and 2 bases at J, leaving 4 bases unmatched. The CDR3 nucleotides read TGCAGCGCCCTAGGGGGCACTAATGAAAAACTGTTTTTT. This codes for CSALGGTNEKLFF.

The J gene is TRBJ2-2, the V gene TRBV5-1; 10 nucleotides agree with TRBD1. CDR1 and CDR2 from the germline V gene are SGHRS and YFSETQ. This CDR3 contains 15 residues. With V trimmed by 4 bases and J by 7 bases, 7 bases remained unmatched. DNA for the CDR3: TGCGCCAGCAGCCCGTTGGGACAGGGGTACGGGGAGCTGTTTTTT. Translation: CASSPLGQGYGELFF.